This T cell receptor beta chain emerged from a study of blood T cells in healthy people across ages. Only a few counts were recorded for this clonotype. No antigen is known for it. Study-level points and caveats: Unsorted PBMCs prevented conclusive naive versus antigen-experienced comparison. Long-lived donors carried more naive CD4+ cells and greater diversity than aged donors.

With a J-beta primer mix and a sample-barcoded 5' primer, a second PCR ran 7 to 11 cycles. Every single cDNA molecule received a tag from a template-switch adaptor with 12 random nucleotides. TCRdb reanalysed the 5' RACE reads using MiXCR and keeps one entry per CDR3 protein. The table lists approximately 1.5 million distinct CDR3 sequences, roughly 30% of them singletons. V shed 0 bases, J shed 8 bases, and the junction held 6 bases outside the gene matches. CDR3 length: 15 residues. CDR1 is SGDLS, CDR2 YYNGEE, per germline. The specimen sequenced was blood. The TCR comes from a woman in her twenties or thirties in good health. The V call is TRBV9, the J call TRBJ2-7; 12 nucleotides agree with TRBD1. The CDR3 DNA is TGTGCCAGCAGCGTAGCCCCGGGACAGGGGGCAAAGCAGTACTTC. The encoded protein is CASSVAPGQGAKQYF.